The 5 T cell receptor beta chains given below trace back to one sample, sequenced in a study of T cell repertoires in cytomegalovirus infection. TCRdb fed the reads into MiXCR, producing one record per CDR3 protein. The table includes around 69,000 distinct CDR3 sequences, more than 25% detected once. These receptors' antigens are unknown. Sample: CD8+ T cells from cultured PBMCs, taken from culture after CMV antigen stimulation. Source of these receptors: a human donor in good health (CMV status not recorded). Some clones in this sample may be carry-over from other donors' samples.

The CDR3 DNA follows: TGTGCCAGCAGTTTTGGACTAGCTACTGGTACAGATACGCAGTATTTT. This sequence encodes CASSFGLATGTDTQYF. The chain carries TRBV27 and TRBJ2-3; 8 nucleotides line up with TRBD2. Germline CDR1 MNHEY, CDR2 SMNVEV (reference sequence). V lost 3 bases to trimming and J lost 3 bases; unmatched junction nucleotides: 8. CDR3 size: 16 residues.

V is TRBV27 and J is TRBJ2-1; 11 nucleotides agree with TRBD2. Per germline, CDR1 MNHEY and CDR2 SMNVEV (reference sequence). V lost 7 bases, J lost 4 bases, and 12 bases stayed unmatched. The CDR3 has 17 amino acids. CDR3 sequence (DNA): TGTGCCAGCACCCCCCAGGCGGGACTAGCGGTTTACAATGAGCAGTTCTTC. Protein product: CASTPQAGLAVYNEQFF.

The rearrangement uses TRBV7-9 and TRBJ2-1, with a weak D call TRBD1 (6 bases). The CDR3 sequence is 13 residues long. In germline, CDR1 is SEHNR, CDR2 FQNEAQ (reference sequence). Trimming left V 0 bases short and J 8 bases short, with 8 bases between. The CDR3 loop reads CASSLAAGDEQFF. CDR3 bases: TGTGCCAGCAGCTTAGCAGCAGGGGATGAGCAGTTCTTC.

V and J are TRBV12-3 or TRBV12-4 and TRBJ2-7; D ambiguous. V shed 5 bases and J shed 3 bases, with 14 bases lying between them. CDR3 length: 14 residues. The CDR3 DNA follows: TGTGCCAGCAGTGTCATTGTTGGGGACTACGAGCAGTACTTC. This gives the protein CASSVIVGDYEQYF.

The CDR3 protein is CASSLRGTTYEQYF. CDR3 nucleotides: TGTGCCAGCAGTTTACGGGGGACAACCTACGAGCAGTACTTC. The V gene is TRBV27, the J gene TRBJ2-7; the D gene could be TRBD1 or TRBD2 (6 bases each). The germline CDR1 and CDR2 sequences are MNHEY and SMNVEV (reference sequence). The CDR3 spans 14 residues. V was shortened by 2 bases and J by 2 bases, with 10 bases between the two germline ends.